This TCR beta chain is drawn from a study of blood T cell repertoires in COVID-19. The data were produced by immunoSEQ multiplex PCR, yet TCRdb's version contains in-frame clones alone and is incomplete. Here the sample spans 250,000 or so clones, 80% to 90% being singletons. Between the trimmed V and J ends, which lost 4 bases and 0 bases, there was a span of 15 bases. This CDR3 comprises 16 residues. The V gene's germline CDR1 is SGHRS and CDR2 YFSETQ. This receptor was identified in a woman in her twenties or thirties with acute COVID-19. The V and J genes are TRBV5-1 and TRBJ2-3; the D gene is possibly TRBD2 (5 bases). The sample was PBMCs or T cells enriched from blood (not recorded which). The CDR3 loop is CASSPGGSASTDTQYF. The CDR3 DNA sequence: TGCGCCAGCAGCCCAGGTGGGAGCGCGAGCACAGATACGCAGTATTTT.